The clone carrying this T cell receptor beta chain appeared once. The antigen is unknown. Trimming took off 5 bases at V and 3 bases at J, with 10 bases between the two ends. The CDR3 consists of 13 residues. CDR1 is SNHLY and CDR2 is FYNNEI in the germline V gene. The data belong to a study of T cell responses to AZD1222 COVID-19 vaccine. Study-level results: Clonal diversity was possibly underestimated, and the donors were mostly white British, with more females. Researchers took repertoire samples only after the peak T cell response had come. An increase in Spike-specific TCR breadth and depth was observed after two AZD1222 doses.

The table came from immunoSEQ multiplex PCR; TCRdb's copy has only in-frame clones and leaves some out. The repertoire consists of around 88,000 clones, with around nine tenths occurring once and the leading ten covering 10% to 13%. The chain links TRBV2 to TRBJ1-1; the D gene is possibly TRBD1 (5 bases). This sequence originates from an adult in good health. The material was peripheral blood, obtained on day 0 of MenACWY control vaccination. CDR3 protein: CASSWGLDTEAFF. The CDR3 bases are TGTGCCAGCAGTTGGGGCTTGGACACTGAAGCTTTCTTT.